Following are 2 T cell receptor beta chains from one sample sequenced in a study of spatial heterogeneity in lung cancer. As to time point: blood at routine non-recurrence follow-up after resection. TCRdb re-called the 5' RACE reads through MiXCR, storing one row per CDR3 protein. This sample carries over 85,000 distinct CDR3 sequences, roughly 19% of them seen once, and the ten largest clones take 21%. Sequenced here: PBMCs, sampled at follow-up. The receptors originated from a male donor with early-stage non-small cell lung cancer.

The rearrangement links TRBV7-3 to TRBJ2-3, with TRBD2 identical over 8 bases. Germline CDR1 and CDR2: SGHTA and FQGTGA. This CDR3 has 16 amino acids. Trimming removed 2 bases from V and 0 bases from J; junction bases left unmatched: 4. The CDR3 nucleotides read TGTGCCAGCAGCTTAGGGCTAGCGGGTAGCACAGATACGCAGTATTTT. Amino acids: CASSLGLAGSTDTQYF.

This clonotype was picked up a small number of times. This sequence joins TRBV7-3 and TRBJ2-3, with 8 bases that match TRBD2. This CDR3 contains 13 residues. The junction had 1 base not matched to a gene; V was cut back by 3 bases and J by 5 bases. The germline CDR1 and CDR2 sequences are SGHTA and FQGTGA. The CDR3 sequence is CASSFRGGDTQYF. In nucleotides, the CDR3 is TGTGCCAGCAGCTTTCGGGGGGGAGATACGCAGTATTTT. Full variable domain (rest looked up from reference TRBV7-3 and TRBJ2-3): GAGVSQTPSNKVTEKGKYVELRCDPISGHTALYWYRQSLGQGPEFLIYFQGTGAADDSGLPNDRFFAVRPEGSVSTLKIQRTERGDSAVYLCASSFRGGDTQYFGPGTRLTVL.